The 12 T cell receptor beta chains given below trace back to one sample, sequenced in a study of early T cells in non-severe SARS-CoV-2 infection. TCRdb fed the 5' RACE reads into MiXCR, producing one record per CDR3 protein. The table lists tens of thousands of distinct CDR3 sequences, about 7% of them singletons. The sequenced sample was whole blood. The source of these receptors is an adult who was a healthcare worker with PCR-confirmed SARS-CoV-2 infection or an uninfected control (not recorded which).

This clonotype has just a few counts. This chain joins TRBV12-3 or TRBV12-4 and TRBJ2-5; D gene uncertain. The CDR3 length is 11 residues. V was clipped by 5 bases and J by 4 bases, with 5 bases between them. CDR3 sequence reads: CASSRRETQYF. For the CDR3, the DNA is TGTGCCAGCAGTAGACGAGAGACCCAGTACTTC.

This clonotype has more than one count but fewer than ten. The chain uses TRBV29-1 and TRBJ2-3; TRBD2 matches 8 bases. CDR3 length: 13 residues. The germline V gene has CDR1 SQVTM and CDR2 ANQGSEA. V lost 3 bases and J lost 5; bases outside the gene matches: 4. As DNA, the CDR3 is TGCAGCGTTGAGCGGGAGGTTGGAGATACGCAGTATTTT. This gives the protein CSVEREVGDTQYF.

This clonotype occurred many times. In nucleotides, the CDR3 is TGCGCCAGCCGAGAGTTCGGCCTTTCCTACGAGCAGTACTTC. Translation gives CASREFGLSYEQYF. The chain couples TRBV4-1 to TRBJ2-7; unclear D gene. The CDR3 is 14 amino acids. Germline V lookup: CDR1 MGHRA, CDR2 YSYEKL. With 8 bases removed from V and 1 base from J, the gap between germline ends came to 15 bases.

This clonotype was counted many times. The rearrangement joins TRBV7-2 to TRBJ2-1, with D perhaps TRBD2 (5 bases). Germline V gene sequence: CDR1 SGHTA, CDR2 FQGNSA. Trimming cost V 1 base and J 6 bases, with 16 bases left between them. The CDR3 has 16 residues. The CDR3 is CASSLVVGAQTNEQFF. Written as DNA, the CDR3 is TGTGCCAGCAGCTTAGTAGTGGGAGCCCAAACCAATGAGCAGTTCTTC.

The rearrangement uses TRBV9 and TRBJ2-5, with D perhaps matching TRBD1 (5 bases). The CDR3 runs 16 residues. Trimming removed 2 bases at V and 4 bases at J, with 18 bases between. Germline assignment: CDR1 SGDLS and CDR2 YYNGEE. The DNA of the CDR3 is TGTGCCAGCAGCGTGGGTCTTGGTACAGGTGGAGAGACCCAGTACTTC. Translating it yields CASSVGLGTGGETQYF.

In this sample, this clonotype turned up many times. This rearrangement joins TRBV7-9 to TRBJ2-1; D not certain. The V gene lost 1 base and the J gene lost 6 bases, with 4 bases spanning the gap. Germline CDR1 reads SEHNR; CDR2 reads FQNEAQ (reference sequence). The CDR3 is 12 residues long. The CDR3 DNA sequence: TGTGCCAGCAGCTTAGTCAGCAATGAGCAGTTCTTC. As protein: CASSLVSNEQFF.

The chain is built from TRBV9 and TRBJ2-2, with TRBD2 identical over 10 bases. The J segment lost 3 bases and the V segment lost 3 bases, leaving 2 bases of the junction unmatched. Germline V gene sequence: CDR1 SGDLS, CDR2 YYNGEE. The CDR3 has 15 amino acids. The CDR3 here is CASSAGTSDTGELFF. CDR3 DNA sequence: TGTGCCAGCAGCGCCGGGACTAGCGACACCGGGGAGCTGTTTTTT. Full variable domain (missing parts from reference TRBV9 and TRBJ2-2): DSGVTQTPKHLITATGQRVTLRCSPRSGDLSVYWYQQSLDQGLQFLIQYYNGEERAKGNILERFSAQQFPDLHSELNLSSLELGDSALYFCASSAGTSDTGELFFGEGSRLTVL.

A few counts support this clonotype. The genes are TRBV20-1 and TRBJ2-7; a possible D gene is TRBD1 (5 bases). Per the germline V gene, CDR1 is DFQATT and CDR2 is SNEGSKA (reference sequence). The CDR3 contains 14 residues. The V end was cut by 1 base, the J end by 2 bases, with 12 bases between. Here the CDR3 DNA reads TGCAGTGCTAGAGTAGCAGGGCAGGCCTACGAGCAGTACTTC. Protein sequence: CSARVAGQAYEQYF.

The sample holds many counts of this clonotype. The genes are TRBV30 and TRBJ1-1; D call uncertain. This CDR3 spans 13 amino acids. Trimming shortened V by 4 bases and J by 0 bases, and 9 bases separated the two germline ends. Germline loops: CDR1 GTSNPN, CDR2 SVGIG (reference sequence). CDR3 sequence (DNA): TGTGCCTGGATGTCTCAGATGAACACTGAAGCTTTCTTT. Amino acid sequence: CAWMSQMNTEAFF.

This clonotype was detected only a few times. The chain combines TRBV30 with TRBJ1-1; no definite D call. Germline-derived CDR1 and CDR2 are GTSNPN and SVGIG (reference sequence). Trimming removed 3 bases from V and 0 bases from J, with 8 bases in between. CDR3 length: 13 residues. CDR3 coding DNA: TGTGCCTGGAGCCGGCGGCTGAACACTGAAGCTTTCTTT. It specifies CAWSRRLNTEAFF.

This clonotype was observed a handful of times. This sequence joins TRBV7-9 and TRBJ1-4; TRBD1 agrees at 7 bases. The germline CDR1 and CDR2 sequences are SEHNR and FQNEAQ (reference sequence). The length of the CDR3 is 19 residues. V trimming: 6 bases; J trimming: 0 bases; junction bases outside the gene matches: 16. The CDR3 region has the DNA TGTGCCAGCAGTCGTTCCATTAACAGGGGATGGGCAACTAATGAAAAACTGTTTTTT. Protein product: CASSRSINRGWATNEKLFF. The whole variable domain, filled in from reference TRBV7-9 and TRBJ1-4, reads DTGVSQNPRHKITKRGQNVTFRCDPISEHNRLYWYRQTLGQGPEFLTYFQNEAQLEKSRLLSDRFSAERPKGSFSTLEIQRTEQGDSAMYLCASSRSINRGWATNEKLFFGSGTQLSVL.

The table lists this clonotype with many counts. CDR3 in amino acids: CASSPGRSGFSYEQYF. CDR3 in DNA: TGTGCCAGCAGTCCTGGGCGGAGCGGGTTCTCCTACGAGCAGTACTTC. The chain employs TRBV27 and TRBJ2-7; possibly TRBD2 for D (6 bases). The CDR3 spans 16 residues. CDR1 and CDR2 (germline): MNHEY, SMNVEV (reference sequence). Trimming pared 5 bases from V and 0 bases from J, leaving 17 bases between.